The entry below describes one T cell receptor (beta chain). The antigen is undetermined. Germline lookup yields CDR1 SNHLY and CDR2 FYNNEI. CDR3 length: 15 amino acids. Unmatched junction bases numbered 5, after V lost 7 bases and J lost 2 bases. This record comes from a study of T cell responses to AZD1222 COVID-19 vaccine. Study results and limitations: Unmutated variant regions are reportedly the target of nearly half of TCRs that are spike-specific. When two AZD1222 doses had been given, Spike-specific TCR breadth and depth rose.

TCRdb's table, derived via immunoSEQ multiplex PCR, lists solely in-frame clones and lacks some. The sample carries about 150,000 clones, about 88% recorded once. This rearrangement joins TRBV2 to TRBJ1-5, with 10 bases that match TRBD1. Specimen: peripheral blood, collected on day 0 of AZD1222 vaccination. The source of this sequence is an adult in good health. The CDR3, as DNA: TGTGCCAGCAAATCCGGGACAGGGGGCAATCAGCCCCAGCATTTT. Translating it yields CASKSGTGGNQPQHF.